The next 9 T cell receptor beta chains were all read from a single sample in a study of cytotoxic CD8 clonotypes in ibrutinib-treated CLL. The protocol was immunoSEQ multiplex PCR, while the TCRdb copy is restricted to in-frame clones and leaves out a portion. Of roughly 250,000 clones in the sample, roughly 74% are singletons; the top ten hold approximately 15%. This specimen was PBMCs, taken after 24 months of ibrutinib treatment. The receptors were sampled from a human donor with chronic lymphocytic leukemia.

This chain joins TRBV2 and TRBJ2-7; D not certain. With 5 bases removed from V and 3 bases from J, the gap between germline ends came to 5 bases. The CDR3 extends over 11 amino acids. Germline CDR1 reads SNHLY; CDR2 reads FYNNEI. CDR3 region: CASSSYYEQYF. CDR3 nucleotide sequence: TGTGCCAGCAGTTCTTACTACGAGCAGTACTTC.

This chain joins TRBV9 and TRBJ1-2; weak D call: TRBD1 (6 bases). The CDR3 is 16 amino acids. V was cut by 4 bases and J by 4 bases, with 20 bases left in between. Germline V gene data show CDR1 as SGDLS and CDR2 as YYNGEE. CDR3 region: CASSFRDTVPTYGYTF. CDR3 DNA sequence: TGTGCCAGCAGCTTCCGGGACACCGTACCTACCTATGGCTACACCTTC.

The chain recombines TRBV30 with TRBJ1-2; D call uncertain. V lost 6 bases and J 4 bases, leaving 15 bases between the germline ends. Germline CDR1 and CDR2: GTSNPN and SVGIG (reference sequence). The CDR3 totals 13 residues. CDR3 in DNA: TGTGCCTGTAAAGAAGGACGCTTCTATGGCTACACCTTC. Encoded protein: CACKEGRFYGYTF.

This clone was observed a few times. The rearrangement joins TRBV19 to TRBJ2-3, with 7 bases matching TRBD2. CDR3 length equals 16 residues. Germline CDR1 and CDR2: LNHDA and SQIVND (reference sequence). Losses at the gene ends were 5 bases for V and 1 base for J; bases not matched to a gene: 9. The CDR3 DNA follows: TGTGCCAGTAGTCATGCGGGAGCGCTGGGCACAGATACGCAGTATTTT. As protein: CASSHAGALGTDTQYF. The full variable domain, its missing parts supplied by reference TRBV19 and TRBJ2-3, is DGGITQSPKYLFRKEGQNVTLSCEQNLNHDAMYWYRQDPGQGLRLIYYSQIVNDFQKGDIAEGYSVSREKKESFPLTVTSAQKNPTAFYLCASSHAGALGTDTQYFGPGTRLTVL.

This chain connects TRBV9 to TRBJ2-1; D is ambiguous. Trimming stripped 0 bases from V and 10 bases from J, with 14 bases between. The CDR3 is 14 amino acids. Germline V lookup: CDR1 SGDLS, CDR2 YYNGEE. The CDR3 reads CASSVEYYLGEQFF. The CDR3 bases are TGTGCCAGCAGCGTAGAGTATTACCTCGGGGAGCAGTTCTTC.

The chain is built from TRBV4-3 and TRBJ2-5; D might be TRBD2 (6 bases). The CDR3 loop spans 13 amino acids. CDR1 and CDR2 (germline): LGHNA, YSLEER. V dropped 4 bases and J dropped 5 bases, with 11 bases sitting between them. The chain's CDR3 is CASSPGSWETQYF. The DNA for the CDR3 is TGCGCCAGCAGCCCCGGGAGTTGGGAGACCCAGTACTTC.

This chain uses TRBV7-3 with TRBJ2-1, with 10 nucleotides matching TRBD2. J lost 8 bases, V lost 4 bases, and 5 bases had no gene match. Germline V gives CDR1 SGHTA, CDR2 FQGTGA. The CDR3 extends over 14 amino acids. CDR3 nucleotide sequence: TGTGCCAGCAGCTCGGGACTAGCGAACGATGAGCAGTTCTTC. Protein sequence: CASSSGLANDEQFF.

This clone was counted a few times. This CDR3 is also generated by other DNA sequences in the sample. This chain links TRBV6-5 with TRBJ1-2; D possibly corresponds to TRBD1 (5 bases). CDR3 length: 14 amino acids. Germline CDR1 is MNHEY and CDR2 is SVGAGI. Trimming pared 0 bases from V and 2 bases from J, leaving 7 bases between. The chain's CDR3 is CASSYSGGNYGYTF. The CDR3 DNA reads TGTGCCAGCAGTTACTCGGGGGGGAACTATGGCTACACCTTC.

J is TRBJ2-7 and V is TRBV6-6; possibly TRBD1 for D (6 bases). CDR1 is MNHNY, CDR2 SVGAGI, per germline (reference sequence). CDR3 length: 12 amino acids. The ends were cut back, 7 bases at V and 4 bases at J, with 11 bases in the middle. CDR3 amino acids: CASTNREYEQYF. The DNA for the CDR3 is TGTGCCAGCACCAACAGGGAATACGAGCAGTACTTC.